One and the same sample provided the 32 T cell receptor beta chains below, sequenced in a study of T cell responses to AZD1222 COVID-19 vaccine. Produced via immunoSEQ multiplex PCR; TCRdb's table is partial and in-frame only. The sample consists of more than 95,000 clones, around 91% of them appearing once. Sequenced material: peripheral blood, taken on day 0 of AZD1222 vaccination. The receptors here all came from an adult in good health.

This clone was picked up one time. The rearrangement joins TRBV9 to TRBJ1-6, with TRBD1 as a possible D gene (5 bases). Germline V CDR1 and CDR2: SGDLS, YYNGEE. The ends were cut back, 0 bases at V and 10 bases at J, with 14 bases in the middle. There are 15 residues in the CDR3. CDR3 loop: CASSVGPVGGSPLHF. CDR3 coding DNA: TGTGCCAGCAGCGTAGGCCCCGTGGGGGGGTCACCCCTCCACTTT.

This clone was observed a single time. The chain combines TRBV11-3 with TRBJ2-2; 12 nucleotides line up with TRBD1. The CDR3 spans 15 residues. V gave up 3 bases and J gave up 7 bases; unmatched junction bases: 3. Per the germline V gene, CDR1 is SGHNT and CDR2 is YENEEA. CDR3 sequence reads: CASSLGQGAGGELFF. The CDR3, as DNA: TGTGCCAGCAGCTTGGGACAGGGGGCCGGCGGGGAGCTGTTTTTT.

The chain employs TRBV12-5 and TRBJ2-1, with 13 positions matching TRBD2. Germline loops: CDR1 LGHNT, CDR2 FRNRAP. This CDR3 contains 19 residues. The V gene end was trimmed by 0 bases and the J gene end by 4 bases; junction bases not matched to a gene: 9. The chain's CDR3 is CASGLVLAGGATRYNEQFF. Written as DNA, the CDR3 is TGTGCTAGTGGTTTGGTACTAGCGGGGGGGGCAACCCGTTACAATGAGCAGTTCTTC.

This clone was recorded only once. This chain links TRBV18 with TRBJ2-2; D is ambiguous. Deletions cut 3 bases from V and 10 bases from J, with 18 bases between. Per germline, CDR1 KGHSH and CDR2 LQKENI. This CDR3 contains 15 residues. This CDR3 reads CASSPPGPLSTELFF. CDR3 sequence (DNA): TGTGCCAGCTCACCCCCGGGTCCTCTCTCAACGGAGCTGTTTTTT.

The chain joins TRBV27 to TRBJ1-1; D possibly corresponds to TRBD1 (5 bases). This CDR3 has 15 residues. The germline gives CDR1 MNHEY, CDR2 SMNVEV (reference sequence). Trimming stripped 0 bases from V and 6 bases from J, with 14 bases between. CDR3 nucleotide sequence: TGTGCCAGCAGTTTATCTACAGGTTCGACCGCTGAAGCTTTCTTT. Amino acid sequence: CASSLSTGSTAEAFF.

The chain uses TRBV10-1 and TRBJ1-1, with D perhaps matching TRBD1 (6 bases). This CDR3 has 13 amino acids. The germline CDR1 and CDR2 sequences are WNHNN and SYGVQD (reference sequence). Trimming left V 6 bases short and J 0 bases short, with 8 bases between. As DNA, the CDR3 is TGCGCCAGCAGGACAGGTTTGAACACTGAAGCTTTCTTT. Its translation: CASRTGLNTEAFF.

A few counts support this clone. The gene calls are TRBV11-2 and TRBJ2-5; the match to TRBD1 covers 10 bases. The J segment lost 4 bases and the V segment lost 5 bases, leaving 7 bases of the junction unmatched. This CDR3 has 15 amino acids. The germline gives CDR1 SGHAT, CDR2 FQNNGV. The DNA for the CDR3 is TGTGCCAGCAGCGCCGGACAGGGGGACGTAGAGACCCAGTACTTC. Its protein is CASSAGQGDVETQYF.

This chain's CDR3 is CASSPLGDSPLHF. The DNA of the CDR3 is TGTGCCAGCAGTCCCCTAGGAGATTCACCCCTCCACTTT. The rearrangement uses TRBV4-2 and TRBJ1-6; D gene unclear. The CDR3 length is 13 residues. Germline CDR1 LGHNA, CDR2 YNFKEQ. V was trimmed by 6 bases and J by 8 bases, leaving 11 bases between them.

The chain uses TRBV18 and TRBJ1-1, with D possibly matching TRBD1 (5 bases). The CDR3 runs to 17 residues. Germline CDR1 reads KGHSH; CDR2 reads LQKENI. Trimming stripped 3 bases from V and 0 bases from J, with 17 bases between. In DNA form, the CDR3 reads TGTGCCAGCTCACCTTCCCCGGCGGGGCACATGAACACTGAAGCTTTCTTT. This encodes CASSPSPAGHMNTEAFF.

The chain joins TRBV7-3 to TRBJ2-5; D remains unclear. The length of the CDR3 is 15 residues. The V gene lost 1 base and the J gene lost 5 bases, with 14 bases spanning the gap. The germline CDR1 and CDR2 sequences are SGHTA and FQGTGA. CDR3 protein: CASSLNGLGMETQYF. The CDR3 nucleotides read TGTGCCAGCAGCTTAAACGGGTTGGGGATGGAGACCCAGTACTTC.

This chain joins TRBV7-9 and TRBJ1-2; 8 positions match TRBD1. V lost 5 bases and J lost 3; bases outside the gene matches: 5. Germline CDR1 reads SEHNR; CDR2 reads FQNEAQ (reference sequence). The CDR3 extends over 14 amino acids. CDR3 protein: CASSVTGGDYGYTF. The DNA of the CDR3 is TGTGCCAGCAGCGTTACAGGGGGGGACTATGGCTACACCTTC.

CDR3 nucleotide sequence: TGTGCCAGCAGCCGCGTTGGCTCACCCCTCCACTTT. The encoded protein is CASSRVGSPLHF. The chain combines TRBV7-9 with TRBJ1-6, with D uncertain. V was trimmed by 5 bases and J by 10 bases, leaving 9 bases between them. Germline CDR1 reads SEHNR; CDR2 reads FQNEAQ (reference sequence). The CDR3 totals 12 residues.

This chain links TRBV7-2 with TRBJ2-1; D is unclear. V gave up 3 bases and J gave up 4 bases, with 16 bases separating them. CDR3 length equals 16 residues. Germline V gives CDR1 SGHTA, CDR2 FQGNSA. The DNA of the CDR3 is TGTGCCAGCAGCTTTTTGACAAGACTCTATTACAATGAGCAGTTCTTC. Its protein product is CASSFLTRLYYNEQFF.

The V call is TRBV27, the J call TRBJ2-6, with 9 bases identical to TRBD1. The CDR3 covers 16 residues. Per the germline V gene, CDR1 is MNHEY and CDR2 is SMNVEV (reference sequence). The trim removed 5 bases at V and 2 bases at J, leaving 4 bases unmatched. This chain's CDR3 is CASSTRTGAGANVLTF. The CDR3 nucleotides read TGTGCCAGCAGTACCCGGACAGGGGCTGGGGCCAACGTCCTGACTTTC.

V usage is TRBV6-5 and J usage is TRBJ1-2; the D gene is possibly TRBD1 (5 bases). This CDR3 comprises 13 residues. V lost 5 bases and J 2 bases, leaving 9 bases between the germline ends. Germline V gene sequence: CDR1 MNHEY, CDR2 SVGAGI. The CDR3 nucleotides are TGTGCCAGCAGTATAACAGGAAACTATGGCTACACCTTC. This encodes CASSITGNYGYTF.

V gene TRBV5-6 combines with J gene TRBJ2-2; D unresolved. This CDR3 has 14 residues. The germline V and J ends were trimmed by 1 base and 7 bases, with 11 bases remaining between them. Germline assignment: CDR1 SGHDT and CDR2 YYEEEE. CDR3 sequence (DNA): TGTGCCAGCAGCTTGTATGCCTCCCTCGGGGAGCTGTTTTTT. Its protein product is CASSLYASLGELFF.

This clone has a single count. V and J are TRBV7-9 and TRBJ2-7; the D gene is possibly TRBD2 (5 bases). The germline CDR1 and CDR2 sequences are SEHNR and FQNEAQ (reference sequence). The CDR3 contains 13 residues. Trimming left V 5 bases short and J 4 bases short, with 12 bases between. The CDR3 region is CASSHGIEYEQYF. The CDR3 DNA reads TGTGCCAGCAGCCACGGGATTGAATACGAGCAGTACTTC.

This sequence joins TRBV19 and TRBJ2-7; D is unresolved. Germline assignment: CDR1 LNHDA and CDR2 SQIVND (reference sequence). Trimming cost V 9 bases and J 6 bases, with 21 bases left between them. The CDR3 extends over 14 amino acids. The CDR3 loop is CASSVVFPFREQYF. In nucleotides, the CDR3 is TGTGCCAGCTCAGTGGTTTTTCCGTTCCGCGAGCAGTACTTC.

The chain combines TRBV2 with TRBJ2-7; D may match TRBD1 or TRBD2 (5 bases each). Germline CDR1 is SNHLY and CDR2 is FYNNEI. This CDR3 is built from 15 residues. V was trimmed by 6 bases and J by 4 bases, leaving 19 bases between them. The CDR3: CASRPRDRLGYEQYF. CDR3 sequence (DNA): TGTGCCAGCAGGCCAAGGGACCGCCTAGGGTACGAGCAGTACTTC.

This clone showed up just once. The CDR3 DNA reads as TGTGCCAGCAGTCCTACCGGGACTAGTGGGGGGCCTCGTTTCACCGGGGAGCTGTTTTTT. This sequence encodes CASSPTGTSGGPRFTGELFF. The chain joins TRBV27 to TRBJ2-2, with TRBD2 identical over 8 bases. With 5 bases clipped from V and 4 bases from J, the junction kept 21 bases outside the gene matches. Germline values: CDR1 MNHEY, CDR2 SMNVEV (reference sequence). This CDR3 comprises 20 residues.

The genes are TRBV7-9 and TRBJ1-2; a weak D match, TRBD1 (5 bases). This CDR3 has 14 residues. Germline lookup yields CDR1 SEHNR and CDR2 FQNEAQ (reference sequence). Trimming removed 5 bases at V and 7 bases at J, with 17 bases between. Here the CDR3 DNA reads TGTGCCAGCAGCCCGGGACGGCGGTTCGGTGGCTACACCTTC. Residues: CASSPGRRFGGYTF.

The J gene is TRBJ1-2, the V gene TRBV13; 8 bases are a match to TRBD1. Germline loops: CDR1 PRHDT, CDR2 FYEKMQ (reference sequence). This CDR3 is built from 13 residues. Trimming at V came to 4 bases and at J to 4 bases, leaving 2 bases not matched to a gene. The CDR3 region is CASSWTGSYGYTF. Here the CDR3 DNA reads TGTGCCAGCAGCTGGACAGGGTCCTATGGCTACACCTTC.

This chain joins TRBV19 and TRBJ1-2, with D perhaps TRBD1 (5 bases). The CDR3 is made up of 14 amino acids. Germline V CDR1 and CDR2: LNHDA, SQIVND (reference sequence). V lost 5 bases, J lost 3 bases, and 13 bases lay in between. The CDR3 nucleotides are TGTGCCAGTAGTCCTCAAGGGGTTTACTATGGCTACACCTTC. As protein: CASSPQGVYYGYTF.

The chain joins TRBV4-1 to TRBJ2-2; D is ambiguous. This CDR3 contains 13 residues. The ends were cut back, 2 bases at V and 5 bases at J, with 6 bases in the middle. Germline assignment: CDR1 MGHRA and CDR2 YSYEKL. CDR3 in amino acids: CASSQQVTGELFF. Written as DNA, the CDR3 is TGCGCCAGCAGCCAACAAGTAACCGGGGAGCTGTTTTTT.

The table lists this clone with a few counts. The genes are TRBV24-1 and TRBJ1-5; 9 nucleotides line up with TRBD1. The CDR3 covers 17 residues. The V gene end was trimmed by 1 base and the J gene end by 2 bases; junction bases not matched to a gene: 5. Germline-derived CDR1 and CDR2 are KGHDR and SFDVKD. The CDR3 DNA follows: TGTGCCACCAGTGATTTCGAAACAGGGGGCGGCAATCAGCCCCAGCATTTT. This codes for CATSDFETGGGNQPQHF.

The rearrangement joins TRBV20-1 to TRBJ1-5; D possibly corresponds to TRBD1 (5 bases). The CDR3 consists of 16 residues. Per the germline V gene, CDR1 is DFQATT and CDR2 is SNEGSKA (reference sequence). V was cut by 3 bases and J by 6 bases, with 21 bases left in between. The CDR3 loop is CSASMLGVAIGQPQHF. In DNA, the CDR3 is TGCAGTGCTAGTATGTTAGGGGTTGCGATTGGTCAGCCCCAGCATTTT.

The rearrangement links TRBV11-2 to TRBJ2-2; TRBD1 is a possible D gene (5 bases). Germline values: CDR1 SGHAT, CDR2 FQNNGV. The CDR3 runs to 17 residues. The V and J ends lost 0 bases and 1 base respectively, with 12 bases between them. The DNA of the CDR3 is TGTGCCAGCAGCTTAGATTGGGGCGTGGGGAACACCGGGGAGCTGTTTTTT. Protein product: CASSLDWGVGNTGELFF.

The J gene is TRBJ1-5, the V gene TRBV4-1; maybe TRBD1 (5 bases). Germline CDR1 reads MGHRA; CDR2 reads YSYEKL. Trimming removed 0 bases from V and 1 base from J, with 13 bases in between. The CDR3 spans 17 residues. The CDR3 is CASSQDIWGGSNQPQHF. CDR3 nucleotide sequence: TGCGCCAGCAGCCAAGATATATGGGGGGGAAGCAATCAGCCCCAGCATTTT.

In this sample, this clone is medium-sized. The CDR3 spells CASSISTSSSYEQYF. The DNA for the CDR3 is TGTGCCAGTAGTATTAGTACCTCTAGCTCCTACGAGCAGTACTTC. The V gene is TRBV19, the J gene TRBJ2-7, with D hard to call. Germline V CDR1 and CDR2: LNHDA, SQIVND (reference sequence). V was shortened by 3 bases and J by 0 bases, with 12 bases between the two germline ends. The CDR3 is 15 amino acids.

This clone showed up just once. The gene calls are TRBV4-1 and TRBJ1-3; TRBD1 aligns across 11 bases. This CDR3 contains 15 residues. J gave up 8 bases and V 4 bases, and 7 bases lay outside the gene matches. Germline CDR1 MGHRA, CDR2 YSYEKL. CDR3 nucleotides: TGCGCCAGCAGCCTCCAAGGACAGGGGGCATACACCATATATTTT. This encodes CASSLQGQGAYTIYF.

This clone was detected once. The chain links TRBV12-3 or TRBV12-4 to TRBJ1-2, with D perhaps TRBD1 (5 bases). The V end lost 3 bases, the J end lost 4 bases, and 9 bases lay between the germline ends. The CDR3 has 13 residues. The CDR3 protein is CASSFRGPYGYTF. The CDR3 DNA is TGTGCCAGCAGTTTCCGGGGACCCTATGGCTACACCTTC.

The genes are TRBV5-4 and TRBJ2-1; 9 bases are shared with TRBD1. The J segment lost 1 base and the V segment lost 4 bases, leaving 6 bases of the junction unmatched. This CDR3 comprises 16 residues. CDR1 is SGHNT and CDR2 is YYREEE in the germline V gene (reference sequence). The CDR3 reads CASSPRDRVSYNEQFF. The CDR3 DNA is TGTGCCAGCAGCCCCCGGGACAGGGTTTCCTACAATGAGCAGTTCTTC.